Below, 12 T cell receptor beta chains from the same sample are listed, as sequenced in a study of cytomegalovirus exposure and HLA in healthy donors. The PCR was carried out with 60 Vbeta primers and 13 Jbeta primers. TCRdb's copy holds only in-frame clones and misses some; the assay was immunoSEQ multiplex PCR. The sample holds about 88,000 clones, approximately 77% seen once. The sequenced sample was PBMCs. Source of these receptors: a woman between 40 and 55 years old in good health and CMV-seronegative.

The chain employs TRBV11-2 and TRBJ2-7; possible D gene TRBD2, 5 bases. CDR3 length equals 12 residues. Germline V gene lookup returns CDR1 SGHAT and CDR2 FQNNGV. V lost 1 base and J lost 7, with 8 bases in between. The CDR3 reads CASSLGGWEQYF. Written as DNA, the CDR3 is TGTGCCAGCAGCTTAGGAGGGTGGGAGCAGTACTTC.

The chain couples TRBV19 to TRBJ2-1, with 7 nucleotides matching TRBD2. The V and J ends lost 7 bases and 7 bases, in that order; junction bases with no gene match: 16. Germline CDR1 and CDR2: LNHDA and SQIVND (reference sequence). CDR3 length: 16 residues. The CDR3 region has the DNA TGTGCCAGTAAGAACGCGGCTAGCGGACGTACGAATGAGCAGTTCTTC. This translates into CASKNAASGRTNEQFF. Complete variable domain (other parts from reference TRBV19 and TRBJ2-1): DGGITQSPKYLFRKEGQNVTLSCEQNLNHDAMYWYRQDPGQGLRLIYYSQIVNDFQKGDIAEGYSVSREKKESFPLTVTSAQKNPTAFYLCASKNAASGRTNEQFFGPGTRLTVL.

CDR3 in amino acids: CASIGTSGGISDEQYF. The CDR3 DNA sequence: TGTGCCAGCATTGGGACTAGCGGGGGTATCTCTGACGAGCAGTACTTC. The chain carries TRBV27 and TRBJ2-5; TRBD2 matches 14 bases. The DNA end lines up better with TRBJ2-7; the J call may be wrong. This CDR3 is built from 16 residues. Germline V gene data show CDR1 as MNHEY and CDR2 as SMNVEV (reference sequence).

This clone was seen only a few times. An end of the junction differs from the germline gene, which may be a read error. This sequence joins TRBV28 and TRBJ1-2; 9 bases match TRBD1. From germline, CDR1 is MDHEN and CDR2 SYDVKM. The length of the CDR3 is 12 residues. The CDR3 DNA reads as TGTGCCAGCAGTTCTACAGGGGGCACTCCTTTCTTC. Translating gives CASSSTGGTPFF.

J is TRBJ2-5 and V is TRBV10-2; a possible D gene is TRBD2 (5 bases). With 6 bases removed from V and 4 bases from J, the gap between germline ends came to 12 bases. This CDR3 region has 13 residues. Germline loops: CDR1 WSHSY, CDR2 SAAADI. CDR3 amino acids: CASRLQAVETQYF. CDR3 DNA: TGCGCCAGCAGATTACAAGCGGTAGAGACCCAGTACTTC.

The chain uses TRBV6-1 and TRBJ2-5, with TRBD1 matching 9 bases. The CDR3 length is 15 residues. V lost 4 bases and J lost 4; bases outside the gene matches: 7. Germline CDR1 is MNHNS and CDR2 is SASEGT. As DNA, the CDR3 is TGTGCCAGCAGTGTTTGGGACAGGGTCGGAGAGACCCAGTACTTC. This codes for CASSVWDRVGETQYF.

The CDR3 DNA reads as TGTGCCAGCAGCGCCGGGGGGTCCACAGATACGCAGTATTTT. It yields the protein CASSAGGSTDTQYF. The chain couples TRBV7-7 to TRBJ2-3; TRBD2 matches at 7 bases. CDR1 is SSHAT, CDR2 FNYEAQ, per germline (reference sequence). The V and J ends lost 5 bases and 2 bases, in that order; junction bases with no gene match: 4. The CDR3 consists of 14 residues. The variable domain in full, with the rest retrieved from reference TRBV7-7 and TRBJ2-3, is GAGVSQSPRYKVTKRGQDVTLRCDPISSHATLYWYQQALGQGPEFLTYFNYEAQPDKSGLPSDRFSAERPEGSISTLTIQRTEQRDSAMYRCASSAGGSTDTQYFGPGTRLTVL.

This chain links TRBV6-5 with TRBJ2-7; D remains unclear. The CDR3 totals 13 residues. Germline CDR1 MNHEY, CDR2 SVGAGI. Trimming left V 0 bases short and J 4 bases short, with 7 bases between. This CDR3 reads CASSYSPLYEQYF. CDR3 DNA: TGTGCCAGCAGTTACTCCCCCCTTTACGAGCAGTACTTC.

The chain recombines TRBV11-2 with TRBJ2-7; 9 bases are shared with TRBD2. Looked up from germline, CDR1 is SGHAT and CDR2 is FQNNGV. V lost 5 bases, J lost 4 bases, and 6 bases stayed unmatched. This CDR3 region has 14 residues. CDR3 sequence reads: CASSPGLARYEQYF. The DNA of the CDR3 is TGTGCCAGCAGCCCTGGACTAGCGAGGTACGAGCAGTACTTC.

The chain recombines TRBV25-1 with TRBJ1-4; no reliable D call. Germline V gene data show CDR1 as MGHDK and CDR2 as SYGVNS. Trimming stripped 1 base from V and 1 base from J, with 7 bases between. This CDR3 is built from 15 residues. The CDR3 spells CASSEWRLTNEKLFF. CDR3 DNA sequence: TGTGCCAGCAGTGAATGGAGATTAACTAATGAAAAACTGTTTTTT.

This chain links TRBV18 with TRBJ1-2; 8 positions agree with TRBD1. J gave up 3 bases and V 4 bases, and 10 bases lay outside the gene matches. CDR3 length: 16 amino acids. CDR1 and CDR2 (germline): KGHSH, LQKENI. DNA for the CDR3: TGTGCCAGCTCACTGCAACCAGGGGGCGCATACTATGGCTACACCTTC. Amino acids: CASSLQPGGAYYGYTF.

V is TRBV7-9 and J is TRBJ1-4; 7 nucleotides match TRBD1. Germline V gives CDR1 SEHNR, CDR2 FQNEAQ (reference sequence). CDR3 length: 15 amino acids. Germline trimming cut 4 bases from V and 2 bases from J; bases unmatched to any gene: 4. CDR3: CASSYLTGTNEKLFF. CDR3 DNA sequence: TGTGCCAGCAGCTACTTGACAGGGACTAATGAAAAACTGTTTTTT. Combining the CDR3 with reference TRBV7-9 and TRBJ1-4 gives the whole variable domain DTGVSQNPRHKITKRGQNVTFRCDPISEHNRLYWYRQTLGQGPEFLTYFQNEAQLEKSRLLSDRFSAERPKGSFSTLEIQRTEQGDSAMYLCASSYLTGTNEKLFFGSGTQLSVL.